This T cell receptor beta chain appears in the sequencing data of a study of siplizumab effects on memory and regulatory T cells. V lost 7 bases and J lost 3; bases outside the gene matches: 2. CDR3 length equals 12 residues. CDR1 is MGHDK, CDR2 SYGVNS, per germline. Repertoires were generated with immunoSEQ multiplex PCR, while TCRdb's copy carries only in-frame clones and drops some. The table records approximately 100,000 clones, about 93% of them present only once. The chain combines TRBV25-1 with TRBJ1-2, with 7 bases fitting TRBD1. The TCR sequence derives from a human donor in good health. Sequenced material: non-Treg CD4+ T cells sorted from blood. CDR3 region: CASTDRDYGYTF. In nucleotides, the CDR3 is TGTGCCAGCACTGACAGGGACTATGGCTACACCTTC.